These T cell receptor beta chains were read from a single sample in a study of blood T cell repertoires in COVID-19. Some clones are missing from TCRdb's copy, which holds only in-frame ones; the method was immunoSEQ multiplex PCR. Counted here are 120,000 to 150,000 clones, 76% occurring once; the ten biggest clones make up around 4%. What was sequenced was peripheral blood. These receptors all come from a man aged 60-69 years with acute or convalescent COVID-19. CDR3s include the opening cysteine and the closing phenylalanine or tryptophan. Fields, in order: D gene, clone size, V gene, J gene, CDR3 DNA, CDR3 protein. A D gene is named only where the DNA matches it firmly. A row's size may be missing; if present it is once, few, many or a size class.

d_gene: TRBD2
abundance: NA
v_gene: TRBV9
j_gene: TRBJ2-7
CDR3nt: TGTGCCAGCAGCGTAGAATGGACTAGCGGGTCGCAGGAGCAGTACTTC
CDR3aa: CASSVEWTSGSQEQYF

d_gene: NA
abundance: NA
v_gene: TRBV14
j_gene: TRBJ2-3
CDR3nt: TGTGCCAGCAGCCAGGGGCAGCGCACAGATACGCAGTATTTT
CDR3aa: CASSQGQRTDTQYF

d_gene: NA
abundance: NA
v_gene: TRBV28
j_gene: TRBJ2-1
CDR3nt: TGTGCCAGCAGTTCTCCCTACAATGAGCAGTTCTTC
CDR3aa: CASSSPYNEQFF

d_gene: TRBD1
abundance: NA
v_gene: TRBV5-1
j_gene: TRBJ2-1
CDR3nt: TGCGCCAGCTACACGGGACAGCTACACAATGAGCAGTTCTTC
CDR3aa: CASYTGQLHNEQFF

d_gene: TRBD2
abundance: few
v_gene: TRBV5-1
j_gene: TRBJ2-7
CDR3nt: TGCGCCAGCAGCCGTCTTAGCGGGGGACCCTACGAGCAGTACTTC
CDR3aa: CASSRLSGGPYEQYF

d_gene: NA
abundance: few
v_gene: TRBV7-2
j_gene: TRBJ2-1
CDR3nt: TGTGCCAGCAGCTTATATACCAGGGGTATTTACAATGAGCAGTTCTTC
CDR3aa: CASSLYTRGIYNEQFF

d_gene: TRBD2
abundance: NA
v_gene: TRBV6-5
j_gene: TRBJ2-7
CDR3nt: TGTGCCAGCAGCCTTGGTCTAGCGGGAGACGAGCAGTACTTC
CDR3aa: CASSLGLAGDEQYF

d_gene: TRBD2
abundance: few
v_gene: TRBV13
j_gene: TRBJ2-2
CDR3nt: TGTGCCAGCAGGGCTCCTAGCGGGATACGGGAGCTGTTTTTT
CDR3aa: CASRAPSGIRELFF

d_gene: TRBD2
abundance: NA
v_gene: TRBV19
j_gene: TRBJ2-1
CDR3nt: TGTGCCAGTAGTATCTCAAAGGGACTACTTTCCTACAATGAGCAGTTCTTC
CDR3aa: CASSISKGLLSYNEQFF

d_gene: TRBD1
abundance: NA
v_gene: TRBV27
j_gene: TRBJ2-2
CDR3nt: TGTGCCAGCAGGTCCCTTGGACAGGGGGCGACCGGGGAGCTGTTTTTT
CDR3aa: CASRSLGQGATGELFF

d_gene: NA
abundance: NA
v_gene: TRBV14
j_gene: TRBJ1-1
CDR3nt: TGTGCCAGCAGCCAAGGGCGGGGGGGCACTGAAGCTTTCTTT
CDR3aa: CASSQGRGGTEAFF

d_gene: NA
abundance: NA
v_gene: TRBV7-2
j_gene: TRBJ2-5
CDR3nt: TGTGCCAGCAGCTTTGCCCTCGGGCGGGCGGAGACCCAGTACTTC
CDR3aa: CASSFALGRAETQYF

d_gene: NA
abundance: many
v_gene: TRBV12-5
j_gene: TRBJ1-1
CDR3nt: TGTGCTAGTGGTTTGGCTCCCTTTGTAGGGACTGGGCTCGCTGAAGCTTTCTTT
CDR3aa: CASGLAPFVGTGLAEAFF

d_gene: TRBD1
abundance: NA
v_gene: TRBV10-1
j_gene: TRBJ1-4
CDR3nt: TGCGCCAGCAGTGAGTCGATGAGGGGGCCTTTTGAAAAACTGTTTTTT
CDR3aa: CASSESMRGPFEKLFF

d_gene: NA
abundance: NA
v_gene: TRBV6-1
j_gene: TRBJ2-7
CDR3nt: TGTGCCAGCAGTGAAGGCAGGGGAGAGGGGTTGGTCTACGAGCAGTACTTC
CDR3aa: CASSEGRGEGLVYEQYF

d_gene: TRBD1
abundance: many
v_gene: TRBV30
j_gene: TRBJ1-2
CDR3nt: TGTGCCTGGGAGTCAGGGGGCCTCCAGGGCAGTGGCTACACCTTC
CDR3aa: CAWESGGLQGSGYTF

d_gene: NA
abundance: NA
v_gene: TRBV14
j_gene: TRBJ2-1
CDR3nt: TGTGCCAGCAGCCAAAATGGGGGGAGTCCCCACAATGAGCAGTTCTTC
CDR3aa: CASSQNGGSPHNEQFF

d_gene: NA
abundance: NA
v_gene: TRBV7-9
j_gene: TRBJ1-6
CDR3nt: TGTGCCAGCAGCTTTTCAACAGGGTTTTCACCCCTCCACTTT
CDR3aa: CASSFSTGFSPLHF

d_gene: NA
abundance: few
v_gene: TRBV9
j_gene: TRBJ1-3
CDR3nt: TGTGCCAGCAGCGGAGGGGCCTACAGGGCTGGAAACACCATATATTTT
CDR3aa: CASSGGAYRAGNTIYF

d_gene: TRBD1
abundance: NA
v_gene: TRBV5-5
j_gene: TRBJ1-3
CDR3nt: TGTGCCAGCAGCTTGGCGGGACAGGGTCCTTACACCATATATTTT
CDR3aa: CASSLAGQGPYTIYF

d_gene: NA
abundance: NA
v_gene: TRBV27
j_gene: TRBJ1-1
CDR3nt: TGTGCCAGCAGCTCGACAGGGAACACTGAAGCTTTCTTT
CDR3aa: CASSSTGNTEAFF

d_gene: NA
abundance: NA
v_gene: TRBV6-1
j_gene: TRBJ2-7
CDR3nt: TGTGCCAGCAGTGAAGAAGGCAGGGGCTACGAGCAGTACTTC
CDR3aa: CASSEEGRGYEQYF

d_gene: NA
abundance: NA
v_gene: TRBV19
j_gene: TRBJ2-7
CDR3nt: TGTGCCAGTAGTACAGGGTTCGACGAGCAGTACTTC
CDR3aa: CASSTGFDEQYF

d_gene: NA
abundance: NA
v_gene: TRBV19
j_gene: TRBJ1-1
CDR3nt: TGTGCCTCCCAGGGTTCCTTCCTTTCCGAGAACACTGAAGCTTTCTTT
CDR3aa: CASQGSFLSENTEAFF

d_gene: TRBD1
abundance: NA
v_gene: TRBV2
j_gene: TRBJ2-5
CDR3nt: TGTGCCAGCAGTTATTCAGGGGGCGAGGAGACCCAGTACTTC
CDR3aa: CASSYSGGEETQYF

d_gene: NA
abundance: NA
v_gene: TRBV7-3
j_gene: TRBJ2-7
CDR3nt: TGTGCCAGCAGCTTATACCCAAACAGTTTAGTGAGTTTC
CDR3aa: CASSLYPNSLVSF

d_gene: TRBD2
abundance: NA
v_gene: TRBV11-3
j_gene: TRBJ2-1
CDR3nt: TGTGCCAGCAGCTTAGGATCGGGTAGGCTAGCGGGAGGTCGCAATGAGCAGTTCTTC
CDR3aa: CASSLGSGRLAGGRNEQFF

d_gene: TRBD2
abundance: NA
v_gene: TRBV6-5
j_gene: TRBJ2-7
CDR3nt: TGTGCCAGCAGCCCAATTGGCGGGAGCTCCTACGAGCAGTACTTC
CDR3aa: CASSPIGGSSYEQYF

d_gene: TRBD2
abundance: NA
v_gene: TRBV10-3
j_gene: TRBJ2-2
CDR3nt: TGTGCCATCAGTGAGTCCCTTAGCGGGAGGGACACCGGGGAGCTGTTTTTT
CDR3aa: CAISESLSGRDTGELFF

d_gene: TRBD1
abundance: once
v_gene: TRBV5-1
j_gene: TRBJ1-6
CDR3nt: TGCGCCAGCAGCTATGGGACAGGGTATAATTCACCCCTCCACTTT
CDR3aa: CASSYGTGYNSPLHF

d_gene: NA
abundance: NA
v_gene: TRBV28
j_gene: TRBJ2-7
CDR3nt: TGTGCCAGCAGTACCGGGACGGGGGACTACGAGCAGTACTTC
CDR3aa: CASSTGTGDYEQYF

d_gene: NA
abundance: NA
v_gene: TRBV2
j_gene: TRBJ1-2
CDR3nt: TGTGCCAGCAACCCCGATCAGGGGCCCGGCTACACCTTC
CDR3aa: CASNPDQGPGYTF

d_gene: TRBD1
abundance: NA
v_gene: TRBV12-3/TRBV12-4
j_gene: TRBJ1-2
CDR3nt: TGTGCCAGCAGAGATCAGGGGGACTATGGCTACACCTTC
CDR3aa: CASRDQGDYGYTF

d_gene: TRBD1
abundance: NA
v_gene: TRBV27
j_gene: TRBJ1-2
CDR3nt: TGTGCCAGCAGTTTAGTGTCAGGGGGGAGCTATGGCTACACCTTC
CDR3aa: CASSLVSGGSYGYTF

d_gene: NA
abundance: NA
v_gene: TRBV18
j_gene: TRBJ2-5
CDR3nt: TGTGCCAGCTCGGAGGGCCGGGGAGAGACCCAGTACTTC
CDR3aa: CASSEGRGETQYF

d_gene: TRBD2
abundance: few
v_gene: TRBV6-4
j_gene: TRBJ2-3
CDR3nt: TGTGCCAGCAGTGTCCTAGCGGGTATTCCCACAGATACGCAGTATTTT
CDR3aa: CASSVLAGIPTDTQYF

d_gene: NA
abundance: few
v_gene: TRBV5-6
j_gene: TRBJ2-5
CDR3nt: TGTGCCAGCAGCTTCGCGGGTTACCAAGAGACCCAGTACTTC
CDR3aa: CASSFAGYQETQYF

d_gene: NA
abundance: NA
v_gene: TRBV27
j_gene: TRBJ1-5
CDR3nt: TGTGCCAGCAGTTTAAGAGGTGACGGTAGCAATCAGCCCCAGCATTTT
CDR3aa: CASSLRGDGSNQPQHF

d_gene: NA
abundance: NA
v_gene: TRBV7-3
j_gene: TRBJ2-5
CDR3nt: TGTGCCAGCAGCCAGGGGGGACTAGGGGCCCAGTACTTC
CDR3aa: CASSQGGLGAQYF

d_gene: NA
abundance: NA
v_gene: TRBV6-5
j_gene: TRBJ2-7
CDR3nt: TGTGCCAGCAGTCGTGCGGGGTCCTACGAGCAGTACTTC
CDR3aa: CASSRAGSYEQYF

d_gene: TRBD2
abundance: few
v_gene: TRBV24-1
j_gene: TRBJ2-3
CDR3nt: TGTGCCACCAGTGACCCTAGCGGGAGCACAGATACGCAGTATTTT
CDR3aa: CATSDPSGSTDTQYF

d_gene: NA
abundance: NA
v_gene: TRBV5-1
j_gene: TRBJ2-7
CDR3nt: TGCGCCAGCAGCTCTCGGACACCAGACCACGAGCAGTACTTC
CDR3aa: CASSSRTPDHEQYF

d_gene: NA
abundance: NA
v_gene: TRBV5-1
j_gene: TRBJ2-1
CDR3nt: TGCGCCAGCAGCTTGGAATGGGCTTTCAATGAGCAGTTCTTC
CDR3aa: CASSLEWAFNEQFF

d_gene: TRBD2
abundance: NA
v_gene: TRBV19
j_gene: TRBJ2-2
CDR3nt: TGTGCCAGTACCCCCAGACTAGCGGGAGGGCCGAACACCGGGGAGCTGTTTTTT
CDR3aa: CASTPRLAGGPNTGELFF

d_gene: TRBD2
abundance: NA
v_gene: TRBV25-1
j_gene: TRBJ2-7
CDR3nt: TGTGCCAGCAGTGAATGGGCCTCGGGGGGTCACGAGCAGTACTTC
CDR3aa: CASSEWASGGHEQYF

d_gene: TRBD2
abundance: NA
v_gene: TRBV9
j_gene: TRBJ2-1
CDR3nt: TGTGCCAGCAGCCCACCGGGACTAGCGTACTTCAATGAGCAGTTCTTC
CDR3aa: CASSPPGLAYFNEQFF

d_gene: NA
abundance: NA
v_gene: TRBV11-1
j_gene: TRBJ2-7
CDR3nt: TGTGCCAGCAGCTTAGAGGAGGGATCGCACTGGGAGCAGTACTTC
CDR3aa: CASSLEEGSHWEQYF

d_gene: NA
abundance: few
v_gene: TRBV10-3
j_gene: TRBJ2-1
CDR3nt: TGTGCCATCAGGGGGACTTACGACCAGAATGAGCAGTTCTTC
CDR3aa: CAIRGTYDQNEQFF

d_gene: NA
abundance: NA
v_gene: TRBV3-1/TRBV3-2
j_gene: TRBJ2-3
CDR3nt: TGTGCCAGCAGCCAAGCCCGGACACTGCGGCAGTATTTT
CDR3aa: CASSQARTLRQYF

d_gene: NA
abundance: NA
v_gene: TRBV5-8
j_gene: TRBJ2-3
CDR3nt: TGTGCCAGCAGCTTGAGAGTTAGCACAGATACGCAGTATTTT
CDR3aa: CASSLRVSTDTQYF

d_gene: TRBD2
abundance: NA
v_gene: TRBV9
j_gene: TRBJ2-3
CDR3nt: TGTGCCAGCAGCGCTTCACTAGCGGGAAAGGGAGATACGCAGTATTTT
CDR3aa: CASSASLAGKGDTQYF

d_gene: TRBD1
abundance: NA
v_gene: TRBV11-3
j_gene: TRBJ1-3
CDR3nt: TGTGCCAGCAGCGCAACAGGGGACTCTGGAAACACCATATATTTT
CDR3aa: CASSATGDSGNTIYF

d_gene: TRBD2
abundance: NA
v_gene: TRBV5-4
j_gene: TRBJ2-7
CDR3nt: TGTGCCAGCAGTTTCCTAGCGGGAGATGGCGAGCAGTACTTC
CDR3aa: CASSFLAGDGEQYF

d_gene: TRBD1
abundance: NA
v_gene: TRBV3-1/TRBV3-2
j_gene: TRBJ2-5
CDR3nt: TGTGCCAGCAGCCAAGAGGTTGGCAGGGGGTACAAAGAGACCCAGTACTTC
CDR3aa: CASSQEVGRGYKETQYF

d_gene: NA
abundance: NA
v_gene: TRBV6-4
j_gene: TRBJ2-1
CDR3nt: TGTGCCAGCAGCGGAGGAGGTGAGCAGTTCTTC
CDR3aa: CASSGGGEQFF

d_gene: TRBD2
abundance: NA
v_gene: TRBV28
j_gene: TRBJ2-1
CDR3nt: TGTGCCAGCAGTTACGGGACTAGCCCTATATACAATGAGCAGTTCTTC
CDR3aa: CASSYGTSPIYNEQFF

d_gene: TRBD2
abundance: NA
v_gene: TRBV9
j_gene: TRBJ2-7
CDR3nt: TGTGCCAGCAGCAAGGGACTAGCGGCGTTCTACGAGCAGTACTTC
CDR3aa: CASSKGLAAFYEQYF

d_gene: NA
abundance: NA
v_gene: TRBV7-8
j_gene: TRBJ2-5
CDR3nt: TGTGCCAGCTACCCCGTGGGCGACCAAGAGACCCAGTACTTC
CDR3aa: CASYPVGDQETQYF

d_gene: NA
abundance: NA
v_gene: TRBV9
j_gene: TRBJ2-1
CDR3nt: TGTGCCAGCAGCGTAGTAGCGCACAATGAGCAGTTCTTC
CDR3aa: CASSVVAHNEQFF